The 9 T cell receptor beta chains below were found in one sample sequenced in a study of regulatory T cells in long-lasting Graves disease. Noted time point: newly diagnosed GD, antithyroid drugs for less than 3 months. Construction of the TCR library relied on RNA isolated from PBMCs. Relying on iRepertoire HTBI primers and Arm-PCR of CDR3 regions, the team built TCR beta libraries. One entry per CDR3 protein results from TCRdb running MiXCR on the multiplex PCR reads. The sample lists fewer than 400,000 distinct CDR3 sequences; 15% to 20% were seen once. The sample in question was peripheral blood mononuclear cells (PBMCs), obtained at new diagnosis, from a patient treated with antithyroid drugs. The receptor source for this set is a female donor with Graves disease.

This clonotype came up a few times. The J gene is TRBJ2-5, the V gene TRBV11-3, with 12 bases fitting TRBD2. Per germline, CDR1 SGHNT and CDR2 YENEEA. J lost 5 bases, V lost 1 base, and 5 bases had no gene match. The CDR3 length is 16 residues. The CDR3 sequence is CASSLARLAGEETQYF. Here the CDR3 DNA reads TGTGCCAGCAGCTTAGCGCGACTAGCGGGAGAGGAGACCCAGTACTTC.

This rearrangement joins TRBV5-1 to TRBJ2-3; 7 bases agree with TRBD2. The V gene's germline CDR1 is SGHRS and CDR2 YFSETQ. After removal of 2 bases from V and 2 bases from J, the junction contained 14 bases not matched to a gene. This CDR3 comprises 18 residues. CDR3 DNA sequence: TGCGCCAGCAGCTTCCTGACTAGCACCCGAGGGTTCACAGATACGCAGTATTTT. Residues: CASSFLTSTRGFTDTQYF.

Ten or more counts support this clonotype. The chain is built from TRBV7-8 and TRBJ2-7, with TRBD1 identical over 9 bases. This CDR3 is 15 amino acids long. CDR1 and CDR2 (germline): SGHVS, FQNEAQ. Trimming cost V 5 bases and J 0 bases; bases outside gene matches: 5. The CDR3 loop is CASSEAGQGSYEQYF. CDR3 nucleotide sequence: TGTGCCAGCAGCGAGGCGGGACAGGGCTCCTACGAGCAGTACTTC. Based on the CDR3 plus reference TRBV7-8 and TRBJ2-7, the full variable domain is GAGVSQSPRYKVAKRGQDVALRCDPISGHVSLFWYQQALGQGPEFLTYFQNEAQLDKSGLPSDRFFAERPEGSVSTLKIQRTQQEDSAVYLCASSEAGQGSYEQYFGPGTRLTVT.

This clonotype was found a few times. The V and J genes are TRBV7-9 and TRBJ2-3; D not certain. V was cut by 5 bases and J by 4 bases, with 10 bases left in between. The CDR3 loop spans 13 amino acids. CDR1 and CDR2 (germline): SEHNR, FQNEAQ (reference sequence). CDR3 sequence reads: CASSPQLPDTQYF. CDR3 sequence (DNA): TGTGCCAGCAGCCCGCAGCTCCCAGATACGCAGTATTTT.

This clonotype was picked up many times. This rearrangement joins TRBV18 to TRBJ2-7; TRBD1 matches at 10 bases. The CDR3 is made up of 14 amino acids. Trimming removed 3 bases from V and 6 bases from J; junction bases left unmatched: 5. CDR1 is KGHSH, CDR2 LQKENI, per germline. The CDR3 region has the DNA TGTGCCAGCTCACCCACCGGGACAGGGGTCGAGCAGTACTTC. This gives the protein CASSPTGTGVEQYF. Full variable domain (outside the CDR3, taken from reference TRBV18 and TRBJ2-7): NAGVMQNPRHLVRRRGQEARLRCSPMKGHSHVYWYRQLPEEGLKFMVYLQKENIIDESGMPKERFSAEFPKEGPSILRIQQVVRGDSAAYFCASSPTGTGVEQYFGPGTRLTVT.

This CDR3 is CASSESASEQFF. The DNA for the CDR3 is TGTGCCAGCAGTGAATCAGCTAGCGAGCAGTTCTTC. The V call is TRBV2, the J call TRBJ2-1; maybe TRBD2 (5 bases). The germline V and J ends were trimmed by 2 bases and 10 bases, with 9 bases remaining between them. Germline V gene lookup returns CDR1 SNHLY and CDR2 FYNNEI. The length of the CDR3 is 12 residues.

The chain combines TRBV6-5 with TRBJ2-3, with 9 bases identical to TRBD2. V shed 0 bases and J 5 bases; nucleotides not matched to a gene: 9. The CDR3 runs 17 residues. Germline CDR1 reads MNHEY; CDR2 reads SVGAGI. In DNA, the CDR3 is TGTGCCAGCAGTTACTCTAGCGGGAGCCCTATCAGAGATACGCAGTATTTT. Its translation: CASSYSSGSPIRDTQYF.

V usage is TRBV7-2 and J usage is TRBJ2-1; weak D call: TRBD1 (5 bases). The V gene's germline CDR1 is SGHTA and CDR2 FQGNSA. This CDR3 comprises 17 residues. The germline V and J ends were trimmed by 3 bases and 0 bases, with 15 bases remaining between them. CDR3 nucleotides: TGTGCCAGCAGCTTCGCACCACGGCAGGGCTCCTACAATGAGCAGTTCTTC. This gives the protein CASSFAPRQGSYNEQFF.

A note on this clonotype: It is likely a read error: a sequence one base away is far more abundant. J is TRBJ1-4 and V is TRBV7-2; 8 nucleotides line up with TRBD1. CDR3 size: 15 residues. V was pared by 5 bases and J by 0 bases, with 2 bases of the junction left unmatched. CDR1 SGHTA and CDR2 FQGNSA come from the germline V gene. The CDR3, as DNA: TGTGCCAGCAGCGACAGGGGATCAACTAATGAAAAACTGTTTTTT. Protein product: CASSDRGSTNEKLFF.